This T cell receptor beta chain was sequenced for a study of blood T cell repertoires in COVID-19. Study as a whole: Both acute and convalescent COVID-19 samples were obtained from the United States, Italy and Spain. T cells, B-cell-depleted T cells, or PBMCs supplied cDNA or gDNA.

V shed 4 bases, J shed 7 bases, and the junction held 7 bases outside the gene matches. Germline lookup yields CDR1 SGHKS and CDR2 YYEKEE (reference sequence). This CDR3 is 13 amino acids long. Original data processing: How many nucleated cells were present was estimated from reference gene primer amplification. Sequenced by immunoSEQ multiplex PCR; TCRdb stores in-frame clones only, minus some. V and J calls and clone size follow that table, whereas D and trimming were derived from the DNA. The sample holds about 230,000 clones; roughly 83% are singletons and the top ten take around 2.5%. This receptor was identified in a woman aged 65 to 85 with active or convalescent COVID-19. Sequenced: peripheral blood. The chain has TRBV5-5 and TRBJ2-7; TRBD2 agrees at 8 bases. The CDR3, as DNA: TGTGCCAGCAGCAGGGGACTAGGTGAAGAGCAGTACTTC. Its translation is CASSRGLGEEQYF.